The 21 T cell receptor beta chains reported below all come from one sample, sequenced in a study of blood T cell repertoires in COVID-19 (TCRdb year 2020). The library came from the immunoSEQ multiplex PCR assay. TCRdb re-hosts the immuneACCESS table, in-frame sequences only. Its copies lack some clones; in the studies checked, an unresolved V gene accounts for under half of them, and the cause for the rest is not known. For this sample there are under 30,000 clones; nearly 80% appear just once. The ten largest account for 35% to 55% of the sample. The sequenced material came from peripheral blood. The receptors originated from a woman between 65 and 79 years old with acute or convalescent COVID-19.

In this sample, this clone turned up once. V gene TRBV5-8 combines with J gene TRBJ2-1; D is uncertain. The V gene lost 6 bases and the J gene lost 10 bases, with 8 bases spanning the gap. Looked up from germline, CDR1 is SGHTS and CDR2 is YDEGEE. This CDR3 contains 10 residues. CDR3 coding DNA: TGTGCCAGCAAATCGGTCGAGCAGTTCTTC. Protein product: CASKSVEQFF.

The chain uses TRBV7-2 and TRBJ2-5; 8 nucleotides line up with TRBD2. The junction had 9 bases not matched to a gene; V was cut back by 4 bases and J by 2 bases. The CDR3 consists of 16 residues. Germline values: CDR1 SGHTA, CDR2 FQGNSA. The CDR3 DNA follows: TGTGCCAGCAGCTCCCAGACTCGGGGGGGGCAAGAGACCCAGTACTTC. Its translation: CASSSQTRGGQETQYF.

The V gene is TRBV6-5, the J gene TRBJ1-2; a possible D gene is TRBD1 (6 bases). This CDR3 has 15 amino acids. Germline CDR1 MNHEY, CDR2 SVGAGI. With 6 bases removed from V and 4 bases from J, the gap between germline ends came to 18 bases. This CDR3 is CASSPQNRALYGYTF. CDR3 DNA sequence: TGTGCCAGCAGCCCACAGAACAGGGCCCTCTATGGCTACACCTTC.

The chain links TRBV10-3 to TRBJ2-6, with a possible D match to TRBD1 (6 bases). Germline V CDR1 and CDR2: ENHRY, SYGVKD. This CDR3 spans 16 amino acids. Deletions cut 0 bases from V and 2 bases from J, with 8 bases between. In nucleotides, the CDR3 is TGTGCCATCAGTGAGTCCGACAGGACTGGGGCCAACGTCCTGACTTTC. Its translation: CAISESDRTGANVLTF.

This sequence joins TRBV27 and TRBJ1-2; 7 nucleotides align to TRBD1. The germline V gene encodes CDR1 MNHEY and CDR2 SMNVEV (reference sequence). The CDR3 sequence is 17 residues long. V gave up 7 bases and J gave up 5 bases; unmatched junction bases: 19. CDR3 sequence: CASTPIGPGTVPYGYTF. The CDR3 DNA reads TGTGCCAGCACCCCTATCGGGCCCGGGACAGTCCCTTATGGCTACACCTTC.

The chain is built from TRBV7-8 and TRBJ2-2; 7 bases agree with TRBD2. Germline CDR1 and CDR2: SGHVS and FQNEAQ. CDR3 size: 16 residues. Trimming at V came to 0 bases and at J to 2 bases, leaving 3 bases not matched to a gene. The CDR3 protein is CASSLAGTINTGELFF. The CDR3 DNA reads as TGTGCCAGCAGCTTAGCTGGGACTATCAACACCGGGGAGCTGTTTTTT.

This rearrangement joins TRBV7-8 to TRBJ1-1, with a weak D call TRBD1 (6 bases). Germline CDR1 and CDR2: SGHVS and FQNEAQ. This CDR3 region has 13 residues. The ends were cut back, 6 bases at V and 1 base at J, with 9 bases in the middle. The CDR3 sequence is CASSQDRNTEAFF. The CDR3 region has the DNA TGTGCCAGCAGTCAGGACAGGAACACTGAAGCTTTCTTT.

The gene calls are TRBV4-1 and TRBJ2-2; 9 bases are shared with TRBD2. The J segment lost 7 bases and the V segment lost 6 bases, leaving 18 bases of the junction unmatched. The CDR3 has 18 amino acids. Germline loops: CDR1 MGHRA, CDR2 YSYEKL. The CDR3 here is CASSHVGKGLAWGGELFF. CDR3 DNA sequence: TGCGCCAGCAGTCATGTAGGGAAGGGACTAGCTTGGGGCGGGGAGCTGTTTTTT.

This clone was detected a few times. The chain joins TRBV28 to TRBJ2-7; no definite D call. Germline V gene sequence: CDR1 MDHEN, CDR2 SYDVKM. The CDR3 consists of 11 residues. V lost 3 bases to trimming and J lost 7 bases, with 7 bases between them. The CDR3 loop is CASSFRREQYF. CDR3 sequence (DNA): TGTGCCAGCAGTTTTAGGAGAGAGCAGTACTTC.

In this sample, this clone is medium-sized. J is TRBJ2-7 and V is TRBV4-3, with 9 bases that match TRBD2. With V trimmed by 0 bases and J by 2 bases, 2 bases remained unmatched. Germline V gives CDR1 LGHNA, CDR2 YSLEER. This CDR3 is built from 15 residues. The CDR3 DNA is TGCGCCAGCAGCCAAGAGCGGGGGGGTACCTACGAGCAGTACTTC. This sequence encodes CASSQERGGTYEQYF.

The genes are TRBV30 and TRBJ2-7, with 7 positions matching TRBD1. V was pared by 2 bases and J by 4 bases, with 2 bases of the junction left unmatched. Germline CDR1 GTSNPN, CDR2 SVGIG (reference sequence). The CDR3 is 12 residues long. The CDR3 here is CAWSRGPYEQYF. The CDR3 coding sequence is TGTGCCTGGAGTAGGGGGCCATACGAGCAGTACTTC.

This sequence joins TRBV25-1 and TRBJ1-4; 7 nucleotides line up with TRBD1. Germline CDR1 reads MGHDK; CDR2 reads SYGVNS. This CDR3 has 16 residues. J gave up 7 bases and V 4 bases, and 12 bases lay outside the gene matches. CDR3 sequence (DNA): TGTGCCAGCAGTGCACGTGGGACAGCCCGGGGTGAAAAACTGTTTTTT. Translating it yields CASSARGTARGEKLFF. Using reference TRBV25-1 and TRBJ1-4 for the parts outside the CDR3, the full variable domain is EADIYQTPRYLVIGTGKKITLECSQTMGHDKMYWYQQDPGMELHLIHYSYGVNSTEKGDLSSESTVSRIRTEHFPLTLESARPSHTSQYLCASSARGTARGEKLFFGSGTQLSVL.

V usage is TRBV19 and J usage is TRBJ1-6, with TRBD1 identical over 12 bases. CDR1 is LNHDA and CDR2 is SQIVND in the germline V gene (reference sequence). The V gene end was trimmed by 7 bases and the J gene end by 2 bases; junction bases not matched to a gene: 3. The CDR3 loop spans 16 amino acids. The CDR3 reads CASKGQGATYNSPLHF. The CDR3 DNA reads as TGTGCCAGTAAGGGACAGGGGGCGACCTATAATTCACCCCTCCACTTT.

This chain links TRBV19 with TRBJ1-1, with a tentative D call TRBD1 (5 bases). The CDR3 consists of 13 residues. Trimming stripped 6 bases from V and 1 base from J, with 9 bases between. Germline CDR1 LNHDA, CDR2 SQIVND (reference sequence). The CDR3: CASRWQGNTEAFF. DNA of the CDR3: TGTGCCAGTAGGTGGCAGGGGAACACTGAAGCTTTCTTT.

The genes are TRBV6-5 and TRBJ1-5, with a tentative D call TRBD1 (6 bases). The CDR3 has 14 residues. V dropped 5 bases and J dropped 8 bases, with 16 bases sitting between them. Germline assignment: CDR1 MNHEY and CDR2 SVGAGI. The DNA for the CDR3 is TGTGCCAGCAGTACCCAGGGGATGATGGAGCCCCAGCATTTT. It is translated as CASSTQGMMEPQHF.

A few counts support this clone. The chain is built from TRBV5-6 and TRBJ2-1, with 9 bases aligning to TRBD1. Germline CDR1 SGHDT, CDR2 YYEEEE. J gave up 10 bases and V 4 bases, and 15 bases lay outside the gene matches. The CDR3 has 16 residues. The chain's CDR3 is CASSAVGQGIVGEQFF. DNA for the CDR3: TGTGCCAGCAGCGCCGTGGGACAGGGAATTGTAGGAGAGCAGTTCTTC.

This chain links TRBV19 with TRBJ2-5, with D uncertain. Germline CDR1 reads LNHDA; CDR2 reads SQIVND (reference sequence). There are 12 residues in the CDR3. The V end lost 8 bases, the J end lost 0 bases, and 7 bases lay between the germline ends. CDR3 nucleotide sequence: TGTGCCAGTCTAGGCCACCAAGAGACCCAGTACTTC. It specifies CASLGHQETQYF.

This clone was counted a few times. The chain has TRBV7-9 and TRBJ2-4, with D hard to call. Trimming pared 5 bases from V and 1 base from J, leaving 9 bases between. From germline, CDR1 is SEHNR and CDR2 FQNEAQ (reference sequence). This CDR3 is built from 14 residues. CDR3 DNA sequence: TGTGCCAGCAGCGGCATCGGGGCCAAAAACATTCAGTACTTC. Its protein is CASSGIGAKNIQYF.

CDR3 sequence (DNA): TGTGCCAGCAGTTTATCCAGCTCTGGAAACACCATATATTTT. Translated: CASSLSSSGNTIYF. This chain connects TRBV28 to TRBJ1-3; D gene unclear. The germline V gene has CDR1 MDHEN and CDR2 SYDVKM. The V and J ends lost 1 base and 0 bases respectively, with 4 bases between them. This CDR3 is 14 amino acids long.

The CDR3 region has the DNA TGCGCCAGCAGCTTGGGGACAGGGTTATCGGGGAGTGAAAAACTGTTTTTT. Amino acid sequence: CASSLGTGLSGSEKLFF. The rearrangement joins TRBV5-1 to TRBJ1-4; 8 positions agree with TRBD1. The trim removed 0 bases at V and 7 bases at J, leaving 11 bases unmatched. The CDR3 contains 17 residues. Germline lookup yields CDR1 SGHRS and CDR2 YFSETQ.

This chain uses TRBV7-3 with TRBJ2-7; tentatively, D is TRBD1 (6 bases). The germline V gene has CDR1 SGHTA and CDR2 FQGTGA. V was shortened by 2 bases and J by 2 bases, with 10 bases between the two germline ends. The CDR3 extends over 14 amino acids. CDR3 DNA sequence: TGTGCCAGCAGCTTACTGGGGGCTCCCTACGAGCAGTACTTC. Translating it yields CASSLLGAPYEQYF.